Listed below are T cell receptor beta chains from one sample, sequenced in a study of T cell responses to AZD1222 COVID-19 vaccine. The method was immunoSEQ multiplex PCR; TCRdb's version includes in-frame clones alone and lacks a portion of them. The top ten clones hold roughly 15% of a sample with around 61,000 clones, 80% to 90% of them seen once. The specimen was peripheral blood, collected on day 0 of AZD1222 vaccination. The receptor source for this set is an adult in good health. Each CDR3 is given with its conserved first and last residue. D genes are given only for firm matches. Clone size appears in some rows only: once, few, many, or a class for an expanded clone.

clone_size j_call v_call d_call cdr3_aa cdr3_nt
- TRBJ2-3 TRBV2 - CASGIADTQYF TGTGCCAGCGGAATTGCAGATACGCAGTATTTT
- TRBJ1-2 TRBV14 TRBD1 CASSPGQGMGYGYTF TGTGCCAGCAGCCCGGGACAGGGAATGGGCTATGGCTACACCTTC
- TRBJ1-1 TRBV3-1/TRBV3-2 - CASSQDHIGNIRAFF TGTGCCAGCAGCCAAGATCATATCGGAAACATACGAGCTTTCTTT
- TRBJ2-5 TRBV6-2/TRBV6-3 - CASSYRLDGTQYF TGTGCCAGCAGTTACCGCCTGGATGGGACCCAGTACTTC
- TRBJ1-4 TRBV5-4 - CASGSTTNEKLFF TGTGCCAGCGGTTCAACAACTAATGAAAAACTGTTTTTT
- TRBJ2-4 TRBV5-4 - CASSLGPGPSNIQYF TGTGCCAGCAGCCTAGGGCCAGGGCCAAGTAACATTCAGTACTTC
- TRBJ2-1 TRBV7-9 TRBD2 CASSLIRGEYNEQFF TGTGCCAGCAGCTTAATTCGGGGGGAATACAATGAGCAGTTCTTC
- TRBJ2-7 TRBV11-1 - CASSLSRSVAEQYF TGTGCCAGCAGCCTATCCCGTTCAGTCGCCGAGCAGTACTTC
- TRBJ2-3 TRBV11-2 - CASGYADTQYF TGTGCCAGCGGTTACGCAGATACGCAGTATTTT
- TRBJ1-1 TRBV10-3 - CAISDLRLNTEAFF TGTGCCATCAGTGATCTCAGGCTGAACACTGAAGCTTTCTTT
- TRBJ2-3 TRBV19 TRBD1 CASRATTGNADTQYF TGTGCCAGTAGAGCTACGACAGGGAACGCAGATACGCAGTATTTT
- TRBJ2-2 TRBV19 - CASSIITGELFF TGTGCCAGTAGTATAATTACCGGGGAGCTGTTTTTT
- TRBJ2-7 TRBV9 - CASSVGLGPTYEQYF TGTGCCAGCAGCGTAGGGTTAGGTCCTACCTACGAGCAGTACTTC
- TRBJ1-2 TRBV20-1 - CSASHPDTYGYTF TGCAGTGCTAGTCATCCGGACACCTATGGCTACACCTTC
- TRBJ2-3 TRBV20-1 - CSASVGNTQYF TGCAGTGCTAGCGTAGGGAATACGCAGTATTTT
- TRBJ1-2 TRBV5-4 - CASSLAGQSNYGYTF TGTGCCAGCAGCTTAGCGGGACAATCCAACTATGGCTACACCTTC
- TRBJ2-7 TRBV6-5 TRBD2 CASKGGGEYEQYF TGTGCCAGCAAGGGCGGGGGGGAATACGAGCAGTACTTC
once TRBJ1-6 TRBV6-5 - CASSHPESNSPLHF TGTGCCAGCAGTCATCCGGAAAGCAATTCACCCCTCCACTTT
- TRBJ2-3 TRBV28 TRBD2 CASDASSGGPDTQYF TGTGCCAGTGACGCATCTTCGGGGGGGCCTGATACGCAGTATTTT
- TRBJ2-7 TRBV5-1 - CASSLWQNSYEQYF TGCGCCAGCAGCTTGTGGCAGAACTCCTACGAGCAGTACTTC
- TRBJ2-5 TRBV25-1 - CASSTLGQETQYF TGTGCCAGCAGTACGCTAGGTCAAGAGACCCAGTACTTC
- TRBJ2-7 TRBV7-8 TRBD1 CASSSRQGTSGEQYF TGTGCCAGCAGCTCAAGACAGGGGACCTCGGGTGAGCAGTACTTC
- TRBJ1-2 TRBV18 TRBD1 CASSPGTGLNGYTF TGTGCCAGCTCACCAGGGACAGGGCTAAACGGCTACACCTTC